This T cell receptor beta chain was retrieved from a study of PD-1 blockade in mismatch repair-deficient tumors. A few pembrolizumab responders had their TCRs sequenced. Using immunoSEQ multiplex PCR, the repertoire was profiled, and TCRdb retains in-frame clones only, with some absent. The sample includes 35,000 or so clones, around 83% of them seen just once. CDR1 and CDR2 from the germline V gene are SEHNR and FQNEAQ (reference sequence). CDR3 length: 16 residues. V lost 1 base, J lost 2 bases, and 12 bases lay in between. The chain uses TRBV7-9 and TRBJ2-1; D might be TRBD2 (6 bases). Sequencing was performed on peripheral blood, taken roughly 75 weeks after starting pembrolizumab. The sequence came from an adult with mismatch repair-deficient cancer. The CDR3 DNA reads TGTGCCAGCAGCTTAGGGTGGGGGGACGCCTACAATGAGCAGTTCTTC. As protein: CASSLGWGDAYNEQFF.